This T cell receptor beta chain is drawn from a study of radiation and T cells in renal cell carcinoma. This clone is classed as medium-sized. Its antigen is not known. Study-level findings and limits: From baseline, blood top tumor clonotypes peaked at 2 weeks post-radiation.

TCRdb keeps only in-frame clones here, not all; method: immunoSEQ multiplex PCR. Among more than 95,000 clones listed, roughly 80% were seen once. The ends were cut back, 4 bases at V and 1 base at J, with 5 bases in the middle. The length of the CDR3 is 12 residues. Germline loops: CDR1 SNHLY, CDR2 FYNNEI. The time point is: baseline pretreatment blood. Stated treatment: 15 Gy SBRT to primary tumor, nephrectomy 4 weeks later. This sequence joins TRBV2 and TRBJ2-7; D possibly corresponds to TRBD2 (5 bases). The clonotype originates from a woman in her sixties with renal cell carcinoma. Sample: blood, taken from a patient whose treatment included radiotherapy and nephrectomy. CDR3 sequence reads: CASSGTSYEQYF. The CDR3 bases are TGTGCCAGCAGTGGGACTTCCTACGAGCAGTACTTC.